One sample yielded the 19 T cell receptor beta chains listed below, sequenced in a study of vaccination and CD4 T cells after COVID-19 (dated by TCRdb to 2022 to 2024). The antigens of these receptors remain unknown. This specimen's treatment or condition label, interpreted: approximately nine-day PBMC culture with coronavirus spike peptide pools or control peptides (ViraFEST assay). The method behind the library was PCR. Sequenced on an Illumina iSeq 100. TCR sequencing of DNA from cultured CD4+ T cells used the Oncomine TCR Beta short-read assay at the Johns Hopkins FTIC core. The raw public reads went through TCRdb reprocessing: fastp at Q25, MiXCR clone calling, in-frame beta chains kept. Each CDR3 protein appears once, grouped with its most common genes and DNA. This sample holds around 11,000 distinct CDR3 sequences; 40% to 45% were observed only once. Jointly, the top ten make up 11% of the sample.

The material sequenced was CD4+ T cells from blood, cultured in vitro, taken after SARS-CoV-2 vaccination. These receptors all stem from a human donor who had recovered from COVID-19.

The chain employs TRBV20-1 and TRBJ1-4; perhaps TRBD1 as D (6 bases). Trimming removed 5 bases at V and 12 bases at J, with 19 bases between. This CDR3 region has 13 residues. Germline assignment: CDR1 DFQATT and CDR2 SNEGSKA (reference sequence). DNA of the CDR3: TGCAGTGCTTTGAGACAGGCAGGTTGGGAACTGTTTTTT. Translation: CSALRQAGWELFF.

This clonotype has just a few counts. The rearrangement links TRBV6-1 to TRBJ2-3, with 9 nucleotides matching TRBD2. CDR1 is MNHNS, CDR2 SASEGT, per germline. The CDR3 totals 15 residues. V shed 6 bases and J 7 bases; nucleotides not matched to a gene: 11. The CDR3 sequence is CASSPQREAAHTQYF. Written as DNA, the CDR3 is TGTGCCAGCAGCCCCCAGCGGGAGGCCGCACATACGCAGTATTTT.

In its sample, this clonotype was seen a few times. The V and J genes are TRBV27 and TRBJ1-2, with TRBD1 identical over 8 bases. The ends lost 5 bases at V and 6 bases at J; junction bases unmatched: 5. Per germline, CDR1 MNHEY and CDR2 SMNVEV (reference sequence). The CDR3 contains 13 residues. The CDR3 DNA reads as TGTGCCAGCAGTGGACAGGGCCTTCATGGCTACACCTTC. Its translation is CASSGQGLHGYTF.

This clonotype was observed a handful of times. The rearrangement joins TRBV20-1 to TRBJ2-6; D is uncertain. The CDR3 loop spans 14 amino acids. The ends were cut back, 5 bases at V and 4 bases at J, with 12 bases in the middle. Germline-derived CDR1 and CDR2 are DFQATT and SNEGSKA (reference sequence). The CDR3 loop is CSARPGVGANVLTF. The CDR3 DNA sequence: TGCAGTGCTCGCCCCGGCGTCGGGGCCAACGTCCTGACTTTC.

The CDR3 coding sequence is TGTGCCACCAGCAGAGCGGTTAGGTCGAGCACTGAGCAGTTCTTC. This sequence encodes CATSRAVRSSTEQFF. V usage is TRBV15 and J usage is TRBJ2-1; D call uncertain. The V end lost 1 base, the J end lost 9 bases, and 16 bases lay between the germline ends. Germline V gives CDR1 LNHNV, CDR2 YYDKDF (reference sequence). CDR3 length: 15 amino acids.

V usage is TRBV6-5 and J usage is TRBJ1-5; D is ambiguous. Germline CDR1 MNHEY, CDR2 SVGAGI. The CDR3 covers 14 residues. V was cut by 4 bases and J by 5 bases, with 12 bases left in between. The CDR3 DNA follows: TGTGCCAGCAGTTCATTTGGGCAGCATCAGCCCCAGCATTTT. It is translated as CASSSFGQHQPQHF.

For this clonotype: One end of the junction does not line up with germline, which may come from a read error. The CDR3 region is CSAERTGSYGHTF. The CDR3 region has the DNA TGCAGTGCGGAAAGGACGGGCAGCTATGGCCACACCTTC. The genes are TRBV20-1 and TRBJ1-2; D remains ambiguous. This CDR3 region has 13 residues. Germline CDR1 and CDR2: DFQATT and SNEGSKA (reference sequence).

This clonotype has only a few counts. Written as DNA, the CDR3 is TGCAGTGCATTTCGGACAGGTCGGCTGGGGCAAGAGACCCAGTACTTC. Translation: CSAFRTGRLGQETQYF. The J gene is TRBJ2-5, the V gene TRBV20-1; 7 nucleotides match TRBD1. Trimming removed 6 bases from V and 2 bases from J; junction bases left unmatched: 15. From germline, CDR1 is DFQATT and CDR2 SNEGSKA (reference sequence). The CDR3 has 16 amino acids.

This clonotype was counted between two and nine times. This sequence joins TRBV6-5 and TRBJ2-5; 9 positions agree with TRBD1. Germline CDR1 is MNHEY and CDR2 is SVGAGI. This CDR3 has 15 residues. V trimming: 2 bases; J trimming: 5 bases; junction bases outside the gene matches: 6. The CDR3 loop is CASSYGTGRGETQYF. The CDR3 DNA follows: TGTGCCAGCAGTTACGGGACAGGGCGGGGCGAGACCCAGTACTTC.

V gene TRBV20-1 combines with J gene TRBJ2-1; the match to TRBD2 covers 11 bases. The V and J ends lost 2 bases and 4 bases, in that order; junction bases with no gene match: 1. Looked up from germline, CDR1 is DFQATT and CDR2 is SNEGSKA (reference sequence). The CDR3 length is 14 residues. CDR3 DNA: TGCAGTGCTAGATTAGCGGGGGGGTACAATGAGCAGTTCTTC. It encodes CSARLAGGYNEQFF.

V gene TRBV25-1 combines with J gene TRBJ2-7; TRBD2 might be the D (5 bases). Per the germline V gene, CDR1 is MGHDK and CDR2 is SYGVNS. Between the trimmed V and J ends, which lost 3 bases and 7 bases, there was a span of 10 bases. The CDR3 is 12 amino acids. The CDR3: CASSDQSGEQYF. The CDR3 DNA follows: TGTGCCAGCAGTGATCAGTCGGGAGAGCAGTACTTC.

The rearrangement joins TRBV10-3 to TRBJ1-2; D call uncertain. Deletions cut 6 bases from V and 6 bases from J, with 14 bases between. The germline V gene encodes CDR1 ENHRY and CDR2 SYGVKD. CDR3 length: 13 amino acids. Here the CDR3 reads CAIRRDALDGYTF. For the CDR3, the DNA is TGTGCCATCAGGAGAGATGCTTTGGATGGCTACACCTTC.

The CDR3 sequence: CSARDPGLAGGRGEQYF. The CDR3 DNA follows: TGCAGTGCTAGAGATCCTGGACTAGCGGGAGGGCGGGGCGAGCAGTACTTC. The chain joins TRBV20-1 to TRBJ2-7, with 15 bases fitting TRBD2. Germline CDR1 DFQATT, CDR2 SNEGSKA (reference sequence). The CDR3 has 17 amino acids. The ends lost 0 bases at V and 6 bases at J; junction bases unmatched: 9.

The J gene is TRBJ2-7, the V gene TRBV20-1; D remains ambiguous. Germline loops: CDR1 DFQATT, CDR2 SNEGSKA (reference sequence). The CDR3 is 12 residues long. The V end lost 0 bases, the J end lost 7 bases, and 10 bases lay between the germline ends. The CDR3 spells CSARDTRREQYF. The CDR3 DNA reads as TGCAGTGCTAGAGATACCCGGCGGGAGCAGTACTTC.

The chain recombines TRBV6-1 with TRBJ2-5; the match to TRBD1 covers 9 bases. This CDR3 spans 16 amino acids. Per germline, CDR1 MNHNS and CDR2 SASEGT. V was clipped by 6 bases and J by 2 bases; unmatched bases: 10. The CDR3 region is CASRPGQGLGQETQYF. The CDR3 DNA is TGTGCCAGCAGACCGGGACAGGGATTGGGGCAAGAGACCCAGTACTTC.

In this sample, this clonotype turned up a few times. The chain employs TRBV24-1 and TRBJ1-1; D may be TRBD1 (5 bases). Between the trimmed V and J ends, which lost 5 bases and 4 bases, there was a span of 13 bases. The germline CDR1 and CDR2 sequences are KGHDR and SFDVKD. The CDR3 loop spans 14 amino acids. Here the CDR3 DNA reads TGTGCCACCAGTGCCAGCTTTGGGGGCACTGAAGCTTTCTTT. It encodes CATSASFGGTEAFF.

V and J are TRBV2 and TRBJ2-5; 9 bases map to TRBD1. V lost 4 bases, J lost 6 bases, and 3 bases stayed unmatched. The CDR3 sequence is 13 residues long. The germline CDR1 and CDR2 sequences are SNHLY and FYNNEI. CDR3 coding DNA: TGTGCCAGCAGTGGGGACAGGGAGAAGACCCAGTACTTC. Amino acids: CASSGDREKTQYF. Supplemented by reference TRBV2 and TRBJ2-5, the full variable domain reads EPEVTQTPSHQVTQMGQEVILRCVPISNHLYFYWYRQILGQKVEFLVSFYNNEISEKSEIFDDQFSVERPDGSNFTLKIRSTKLEDSAMYFCASSGDREKTQYFGPGTRLLVL.

Written as DNA, the CDR3 is TGTGCCAGCAGCGTAGAACACTCGACCGGGGAGCTGTTTTTT. Translated, it gives CASSVEHSTGELFF. The chain has TRBV9 and TRBJ2-2; no reliable D call. V was pared by 0 bases and J by 5 bases, with 8 bases between. Looked up from germline, CDR1 is SGDLS and CDR2 is YYNGEE. The CDR3 is made up of 14 amino acids.

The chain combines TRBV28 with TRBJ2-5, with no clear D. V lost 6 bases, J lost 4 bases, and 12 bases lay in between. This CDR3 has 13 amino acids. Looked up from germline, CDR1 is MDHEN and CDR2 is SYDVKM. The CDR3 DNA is TGTGCCAGCAGCCCCGGGTGGGGAGAGACCCAGTACTTC. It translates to CASSPGWGETQYF. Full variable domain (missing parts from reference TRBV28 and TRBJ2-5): DVKVTQSSRYLVKRTGEKVFLECVQDMDHENMFWYRQDPGLGLRLIYFSYDVKMKEKGDIPEGYSVSREKKERFSLILESASTNQTSMYLCASSPGWGETQYFGPGTRLLVL.